A selection of T cell receptor beta chains follows, all from one sample in a study of cytomegalovirus exposure and HLA in healthy donors. The method was immunoSEQ multiplex PCR; TCRdb's version includes in-frame clones alone and lacks a portion of them. The sample includes 200,000 or so clones, 84% seen only once; the top ten take 13%. Sequencing was done on a sample of PBMCs. These receptors all stem from a woman in her 30s in good health and CMV-seropositive. The CDR3 runs from the conserved cysteine through the conserved F or W. The D gene is left open where the match is weak. Clone size is shown for a subset of rows, as once, few, many or a class of expanded clone.

d_call | j_call | clone_size | v_call | cdr3_nt | cdr3_aa
. | TRBJ2-7 | . | TRBV15 | TGTGCCACCAGCAGAGAAGGGACATCCTACGAGCAGTACTTC | CATSREGTSYEQYF
. | TRBJ2-5 | . | TRBV13 | TGTGCCAGCAGCTTAACAGGGGGGGAAGAGACCCAGTACTTC | CASSLTGGEETQYF
. | TRBJ1-1 | . | TRBV5-1 | TGCGCCAGCAGCTTGACGGCAGGCCGCATGAACACTGAAGCTTTCTTT | CASSLTAGRMNTEAFF
TRBD1 | TRBJ1-2 | . | TRBV30 | TGTGCCTGGAGCAGGGGGCTCATAGATGGCTACACCTTC | CAWSRGLIDGYTF
. | TRBJ2-5 | . | TRBV28 | TGTGCCAGCAGTTTAAGGCGGAGGCAAGAGACCCAGTACTTC | CASSLRRRQETQYF
TRBD1 | TRBJ2-3 | . | TRBV5-6 | TGTGCCAGCAGCGGCGACAGGGCCGAGATGGCACAGATAACGCAGTATTTT | CASSGDRAEMAQITQYF
TRBD2 | TRBJ2-1 | few | TRBV30 | TGTGCCTGGAGTGTACTAGCGCGCAATGAGCAGTTCTTC | CAWSVLARNEQFF
TRBD1 | TRBJ2-3 | . | TRBV27 | TGTGCCAGCAGTTTACACAGGGGTGCAGATACGCAGTATTTT | CASSLHRGADTQYF
. | TRBJ2-7 | . | TRBV28 | TGTGCCAGCAGTTTAGCGGGAACCTACGAGCAGTACTTC | CASSLAGTYEQYF
. | TRBJ1-2 | . | TRBV27 | TGTGCCAGCAGTCCATACAGGGATTTTGGCTACACCTTC | CASSPYRDFGYTF
TRBD1 | TRBJ1-2 | few | TRBV29-1 | TGCAGCGTCGTAATGATGGACAGGGCTAGTGGCTACACCTTC | CSVVMMDRASGYTF
TRBD1 | TRBJ2-5 | . | TRBV6-5 | TGTGCCAGCAGTTCAACGACAGGGGAACAAGAGACCCAGTACTTC | CASSSTTGEQETQYF
TRBD2 | TRBJ2-1 | . | TRBV27 | TGTGCCAGCAGTTTGGGCGGGACTAGCGGTTCCTATGAGCAGTTCTTC | CASSLGGTSGSYEQFF
TRBD1 | TRBJ2-5 | once | TRBV6-1 | TGTGCCAGCAGTGAACAGGGGGCGACCCCGTACTTC | CASSEQGATPYF
. | TRBJ2-2 | . | TRBV5-6 | TGTGCCAGCACTGACTTAGACAGTCCGAACACCGGGGAGCTGTTTTTT | CASTDLDSPNTGELFF